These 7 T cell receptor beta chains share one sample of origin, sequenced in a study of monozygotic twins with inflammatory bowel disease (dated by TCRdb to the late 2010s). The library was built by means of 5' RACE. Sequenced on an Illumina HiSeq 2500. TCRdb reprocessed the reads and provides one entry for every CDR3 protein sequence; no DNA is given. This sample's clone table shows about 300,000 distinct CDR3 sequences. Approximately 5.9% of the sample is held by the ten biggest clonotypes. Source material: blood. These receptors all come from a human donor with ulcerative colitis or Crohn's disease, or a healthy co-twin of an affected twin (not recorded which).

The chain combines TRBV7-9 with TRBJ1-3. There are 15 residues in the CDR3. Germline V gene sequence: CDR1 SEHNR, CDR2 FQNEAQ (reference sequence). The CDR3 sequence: CASSEGLSPGNTIYF.

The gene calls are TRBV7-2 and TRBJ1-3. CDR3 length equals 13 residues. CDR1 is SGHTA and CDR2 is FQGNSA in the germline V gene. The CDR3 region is CASSLGRGNTIYF.

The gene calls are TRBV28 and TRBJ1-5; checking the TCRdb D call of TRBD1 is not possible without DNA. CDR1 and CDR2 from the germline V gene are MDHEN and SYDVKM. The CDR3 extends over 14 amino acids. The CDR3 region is CASRGTARNQPQHF.

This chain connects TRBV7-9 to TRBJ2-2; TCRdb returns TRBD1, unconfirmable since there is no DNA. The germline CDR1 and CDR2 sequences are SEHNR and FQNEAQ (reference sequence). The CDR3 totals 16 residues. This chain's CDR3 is CASSRRQGSNTGELFF.

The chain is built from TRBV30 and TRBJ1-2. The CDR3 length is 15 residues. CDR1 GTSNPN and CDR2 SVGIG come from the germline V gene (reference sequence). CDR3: CAWNPKRYDTYGYTF.

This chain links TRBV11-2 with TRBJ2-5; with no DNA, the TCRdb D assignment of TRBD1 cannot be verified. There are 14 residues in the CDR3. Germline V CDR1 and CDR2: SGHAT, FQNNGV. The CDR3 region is CASSFVRVQETQYF.

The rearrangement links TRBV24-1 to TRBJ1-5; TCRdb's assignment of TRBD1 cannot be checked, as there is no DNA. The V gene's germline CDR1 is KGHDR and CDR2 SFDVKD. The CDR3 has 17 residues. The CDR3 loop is CATSDSVSSTGGQPQHF.